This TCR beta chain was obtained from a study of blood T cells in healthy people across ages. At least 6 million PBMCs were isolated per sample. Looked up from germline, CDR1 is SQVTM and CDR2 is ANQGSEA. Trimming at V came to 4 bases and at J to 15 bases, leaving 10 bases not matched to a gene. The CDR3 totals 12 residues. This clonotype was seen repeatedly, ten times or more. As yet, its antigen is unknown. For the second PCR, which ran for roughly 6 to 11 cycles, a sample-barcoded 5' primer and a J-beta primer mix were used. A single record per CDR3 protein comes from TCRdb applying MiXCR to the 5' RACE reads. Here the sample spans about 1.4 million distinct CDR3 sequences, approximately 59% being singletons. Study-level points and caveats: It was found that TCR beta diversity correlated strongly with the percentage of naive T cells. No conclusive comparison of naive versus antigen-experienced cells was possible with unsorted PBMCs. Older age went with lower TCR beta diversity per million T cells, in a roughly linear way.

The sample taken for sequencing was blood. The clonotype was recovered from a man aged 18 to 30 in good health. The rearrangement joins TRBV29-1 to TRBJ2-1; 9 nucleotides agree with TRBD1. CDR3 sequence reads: CSVAHNRDRVFF. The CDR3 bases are TGCAGCGTTGCCCACAATCGGGACAGGGTGTTCTTC.